The entry below gives a single T cell receptor beta chain sequence along with its context. In germline, CDR1 is ENHRY, CDR2 SYGVKD. The CDR3 has 13 amino acids. Trimming left V 6 bases short and J 7 bases short, with 12 bases between. The sample belongs to a study of blood T cell repertoires in COVID-19. Study as a whole: Sources were T cells, B-cell-depleted T cells, or PBMCs; the material itself was cDNA or gDNA.

Clones were sequenced by immunoSEQ multiplex PCR, and TCRdb holds only the in-frame ones, with some missing. Of approximately 49,000 clones listed, 84% are singletons. This chain links TRBV10-3 with TRBJ1-4; D unclear. The clonotype originates from a man over 45 with acute or convalescent COVID-19. The sequenced sample was peripheral blood. DNA of the CDR3: TGTGCCATCAGAAGAGAGGAAGGTGAAAAACTGTTTTTT. Protein: CAIRREEGEKLFF.